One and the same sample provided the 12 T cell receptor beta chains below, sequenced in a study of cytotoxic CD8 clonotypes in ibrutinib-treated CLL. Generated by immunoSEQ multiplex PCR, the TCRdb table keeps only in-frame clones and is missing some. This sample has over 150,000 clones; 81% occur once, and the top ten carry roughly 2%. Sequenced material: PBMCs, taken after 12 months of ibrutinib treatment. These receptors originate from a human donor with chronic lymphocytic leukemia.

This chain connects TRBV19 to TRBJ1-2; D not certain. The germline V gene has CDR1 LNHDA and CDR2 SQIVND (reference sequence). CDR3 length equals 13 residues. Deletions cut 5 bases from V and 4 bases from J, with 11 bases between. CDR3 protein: CASSPGTAYGYTF. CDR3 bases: TGTGCCAGTAGTCCTGGTACTGCCTATGGCTACACCTTC.

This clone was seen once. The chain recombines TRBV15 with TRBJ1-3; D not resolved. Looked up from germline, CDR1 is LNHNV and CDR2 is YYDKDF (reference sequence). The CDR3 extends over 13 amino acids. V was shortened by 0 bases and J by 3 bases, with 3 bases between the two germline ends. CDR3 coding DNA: TGTGCCACCAGCAGAGACGGTGGAAACACCATATATTTT. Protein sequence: CATSRDGGNTIYF.

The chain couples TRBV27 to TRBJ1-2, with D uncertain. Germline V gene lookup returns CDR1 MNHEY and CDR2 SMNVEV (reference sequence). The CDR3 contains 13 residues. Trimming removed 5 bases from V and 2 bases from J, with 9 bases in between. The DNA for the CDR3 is TGTGCCAGCAGTGCTCGGATAAACTATGGCTACACCTTC. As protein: CASSARINYGYTF.

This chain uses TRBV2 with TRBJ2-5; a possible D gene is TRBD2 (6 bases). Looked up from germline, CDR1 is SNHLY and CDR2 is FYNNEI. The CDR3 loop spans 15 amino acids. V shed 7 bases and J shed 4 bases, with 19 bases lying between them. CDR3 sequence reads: CASKLTVAVGETQYF. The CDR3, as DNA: TGTGCCAGCAAGTTGACCGTAGCGGTTGGAGAGACCCAGTACTTC.

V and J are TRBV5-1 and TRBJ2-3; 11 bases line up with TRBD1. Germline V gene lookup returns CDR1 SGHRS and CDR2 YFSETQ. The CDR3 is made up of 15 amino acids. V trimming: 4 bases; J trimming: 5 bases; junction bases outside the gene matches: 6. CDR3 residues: CASSLGQGAQDTQYF. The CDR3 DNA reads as TGCGCCAGCAGCCTTGGACAGGGGGCCCAAGATACGCAGTATTTT. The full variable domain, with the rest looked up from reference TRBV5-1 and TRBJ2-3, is KAGVTQTPRYLIKTRGQQVTLSCSPISGHRSVSWYQQTPGQGLQFLFEYFSETQRNKGNFPGRFSGRQFSNSRSEMNVSTLELGDSALYLCASSLGQGAQDTQYFGPGTRLTVL.

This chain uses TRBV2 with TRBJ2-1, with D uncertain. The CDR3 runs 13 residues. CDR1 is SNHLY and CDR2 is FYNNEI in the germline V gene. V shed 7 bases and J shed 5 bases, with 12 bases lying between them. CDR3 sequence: CASTPLVNNEQFF. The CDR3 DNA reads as TGTGCCAGCACGCCCCTCGTGAACAATGAGCAGTTCTTC.

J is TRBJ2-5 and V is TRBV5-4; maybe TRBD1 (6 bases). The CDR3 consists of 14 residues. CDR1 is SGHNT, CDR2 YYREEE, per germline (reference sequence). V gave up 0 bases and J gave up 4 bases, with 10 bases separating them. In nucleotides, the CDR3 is TGTGCCAGCAGCTTGGAGGCAGGGGTAGAGACCCAGTACTTC. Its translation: CASSLEAGVETQYF.

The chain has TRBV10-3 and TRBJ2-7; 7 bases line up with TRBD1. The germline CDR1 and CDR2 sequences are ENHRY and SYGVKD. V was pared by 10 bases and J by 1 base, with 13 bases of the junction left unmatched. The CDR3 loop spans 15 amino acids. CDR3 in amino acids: CATSPNPGQSYEQYF. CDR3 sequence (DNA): TGTGCCACGTCGCCTAACCCGGGACAGTCCTACGAGCAGTACTTC.

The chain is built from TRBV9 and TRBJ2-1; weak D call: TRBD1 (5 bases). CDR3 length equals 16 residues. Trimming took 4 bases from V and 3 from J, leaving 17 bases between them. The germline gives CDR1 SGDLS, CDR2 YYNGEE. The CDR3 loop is CASSLTPRQRYNEQFF. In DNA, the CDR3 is TGTGCCAGCAGCCTTACTCCGCGACAGCGCTACAATGAGCAGTTCTTC. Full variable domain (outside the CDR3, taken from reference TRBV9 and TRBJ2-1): DSGVTQTPKHLITATGQRVTLRCSPRSGDLSVYWYQQSLDQGLQFLIQYYNGEERAKGNILERFSAQQFPDLHSELNLSSLELGDSALYFCASSLTPRQRYNEQFFGPGTRLTVL.

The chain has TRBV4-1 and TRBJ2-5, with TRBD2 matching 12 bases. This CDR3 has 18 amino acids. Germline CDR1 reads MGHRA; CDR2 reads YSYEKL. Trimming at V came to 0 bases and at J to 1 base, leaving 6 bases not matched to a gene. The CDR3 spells CASSQDLGLAGGQETQYF. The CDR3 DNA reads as TGCGCCAGCAGCCAAGATCTGGGACTAGCGGGTGGCCAAGAGACCCAGTACTTC.

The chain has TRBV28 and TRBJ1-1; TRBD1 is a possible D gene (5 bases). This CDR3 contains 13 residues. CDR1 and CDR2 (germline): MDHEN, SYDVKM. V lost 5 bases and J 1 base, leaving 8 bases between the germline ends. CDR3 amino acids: CASSPGTNTEAFF. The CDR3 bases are TGTGCCAGCAGTCCCGGGACGAACACTGAAGCTTTCTTT.

CDR3: CASAPYKPSNTEAFF. CDR3 DNA sequence: TGTGCTAGTGCTCCTTACAAACCCTCGAACACTGAAGCTTTCTTT. This sequence joins TRBV12-5 and TRBJ1-1; unclear D gene. This CDR3 is 15 amino acids long. CDR1 and CDR2 (germline): LGHNT, FRNRAP. The V end lost 7 bases, the J end lost 1 base, and 16 bases lay between the germline ends.